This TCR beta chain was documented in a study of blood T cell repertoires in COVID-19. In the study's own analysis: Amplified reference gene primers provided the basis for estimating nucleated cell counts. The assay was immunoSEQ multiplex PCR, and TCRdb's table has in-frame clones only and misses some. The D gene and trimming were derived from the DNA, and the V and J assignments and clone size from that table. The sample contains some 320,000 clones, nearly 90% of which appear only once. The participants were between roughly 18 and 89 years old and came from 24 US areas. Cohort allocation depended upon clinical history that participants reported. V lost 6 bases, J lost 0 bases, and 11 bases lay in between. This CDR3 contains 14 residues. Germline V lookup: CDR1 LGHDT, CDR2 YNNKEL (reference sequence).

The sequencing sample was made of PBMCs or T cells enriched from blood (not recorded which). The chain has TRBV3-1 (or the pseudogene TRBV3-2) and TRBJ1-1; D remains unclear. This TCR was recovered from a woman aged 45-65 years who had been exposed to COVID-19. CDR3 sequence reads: CASSLPGVNTEAFF. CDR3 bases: TGTGCCAGCAGTCTTCCCGGGGTGAACACTGAAGCTTTCTTT.